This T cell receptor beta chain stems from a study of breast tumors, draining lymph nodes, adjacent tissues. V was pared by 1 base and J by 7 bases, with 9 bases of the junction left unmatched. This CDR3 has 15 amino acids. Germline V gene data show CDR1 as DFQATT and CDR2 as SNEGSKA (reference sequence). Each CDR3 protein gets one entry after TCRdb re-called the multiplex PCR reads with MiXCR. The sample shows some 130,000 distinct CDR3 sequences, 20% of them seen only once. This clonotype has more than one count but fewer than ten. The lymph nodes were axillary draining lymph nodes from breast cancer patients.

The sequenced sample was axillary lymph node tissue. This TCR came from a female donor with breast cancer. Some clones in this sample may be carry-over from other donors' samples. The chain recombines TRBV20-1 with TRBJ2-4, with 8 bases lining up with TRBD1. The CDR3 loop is CSARVPQDRENIQYF. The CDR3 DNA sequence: TGCAGTGCTAGAGTCCCTCAGGACAGGGAGAACATTCAGTACTTC.